This T cell receptor beta chain was documented in a study of graft-versus-host responses after intestinal transplantation. Study context: Once they had received anti-thymocyte globulin induction, all recipients took tacrolimus and steroids for two to three years.

Investigators plated approximately 200,000 CFSE-labeled responder cells together with approximately 200,000 irradiated stimulator cells labeled with violet dye. The responders that had proliferated, CFSE-low CD3+CD4+ and CD3+CD8+ cells, were sorted after the reaction. Study observations and caveats: The marrow of recipients harbored GvH clones, and ileum or blood showed some of them first. High graft-versus-host to host-versus-graft T cell clonal ratios marked allografts of patients with graft-donor macrochimerism.

This CDR3 region has 12 residues. Trimming at V came to 6 bases and at J to 16 bases, leaving 10 bases not matched to a gene. Germline CDR1 and CDR2: MNHNS and SASEGT. Profiled with immunoSEQ multiplex PCR; TCRdb holds only in-frame clones, not every one. This sample has roughly 20,000 clones, with about 41% found just once. The table lists this clone with a few counts. This TCR came from a human patient who was an organ donor for intestinal transplantation. The rearrangement links TRBV6-1 to TRBJ2-1; 9 bases map to TRBD2. The sequencing here drew on alloreactive CD8+ T cells from a mixed lymphocyte reaction culture, taken before transplantation. Regarding subset: CFSE-low proliferating T cells sorted from approximately 6-day pre-transplant mixed lymphocyte reaction (GvH or HvG direction). In DNA, the CDR3 is TGTGCCAGCAGCGAGTGGACTAGCGAACAATTCTTC. It codes for CASSEWTSEQFF.